The rows below give T cell receptor beta chains drawn from one sample of a study of T cell repertoires in cytomegalovirus infection. TCRdb reprocessed the reads via MiXCR and lists one record per CDR3 protein. Here the sample spans about 490,000 distinct CDR3 sequences, about 17% being singletons. Sequences were obtained from CD8+ T cells from PBMCs. These receptors originate from a human donor in good health (CMV status not recorded). Some clones in this sample may be carry-over from other donors' samples. Each CDR3 is given with its conserved first and last residue. The order of the fields is J gene, clone size, D gene, V gene, CDR3 DNA, CDR3 protein. A D gene is named only where the DNA matches it firmly. Clone size is stated in some rows and not others, as once, few, many or a class when expanded.

>TRBJ2-1|NA|NA|TRBV29-1
TGCAGCGTTGTTCCCTTTGGTGGGGAGTTCTTC
CSVVPFGGEFF
>TRBJ2-5|many|TRBD1|TRBV11-2
TGTGCCAGCAGCTCAAGGACAGGGAAAGGAGAGACCCAGTACTTC
CASSSRTGKGETQYF
>TRBJ1-6|NA|TRBD1|TRBV9
TGTGCCAGCAGCGGAACAGGGGGGCTTTCACCCCTCCACTTT
CASSGTGGLSPLHF
>TRBJ2-3|many|TRBD1|TRBV7-9
TGTGCCAGTTCGGAAGGGGGCCAGACGCAGTATTTT
CASSEGGQTQYF
>TRBJ2-1|NA|NA|TRBV6-2/TRBV6-3
TGTGCCAGCAGTGGACAGCCTTCCTACAATGAGCAGTTCTTC
CASSGQPSYNEQFF
>TRBJ2-7|few|TRBD1|TRBV4-1
TGCGCCAGCAGCCAAGATCGAGGGGGCCAGGGCTCCTACGAGCAGTACTTC
CASSQDRGGQGSYEQYF
>TRBJ2-2|NA|NA|TRBV7-9
TGTGCCAGCAGCCCCCCAGGGTCTTGGGAGCTGTTTTTT
CASSPPGSWELFF
>TRBJ2-2|few|NA|TRBV24-1
TGTGCCACCAGTGGAGGCACCGGGGAGCTGTTTTTT
CATSGGTGELFF
>TRBJ2-7|many|NA|TRBV7-9
TGTGCCAGCAGCTTAGCTTCCAGGGACGAGCAGTACTTC
CASSLASRDEQYF
>TRBJ2-2|NA|NA|TRBV20-1
TGCAGTGCTAGAGAGGGAGGAGCGGGCTTCACCGGGGAGCTGTTTTTT
CSAREGGAGFTGELFF
>TRBJ2-3|many|NA|TRBV10-3
TGTGCCATCAGTGAGGACAGTGGAAAAAATACGCAGTATTTT
CAISEDSGKNTQYF
>TRBJ2-3|NA|TRBD2|TRBV25-1
TGTGCCAGCAGTGTCGGTAGCGGGGGGGCCCACAGCACAGATACGCAGTATTTT
CASSVGSGGAHSTDTQYF
>TRBJ1-1|few|NA|TRBV29-1
TGCAGCGTTGAAGGAGGGCGCGTTACTGAAGCTTTCTTT
CSVEGGRVTEAFF
>TRBJ1-5|NA|NA|TRBV20-1
TGCAGTGCTAGAAGGGCAGCCAATCAGCCCCAGCATTTT
CSARRAANQPQHF
>TRBJ2-3|many|TRBD2|TRBV6-1
TGTGCCAGCCCCTGGGACGGACTAGCGGGGGAGAGAGTAGATACGCAGTATTTT
CASPWDGLAGERVDTQYF
>TRBJ1-4|NA|NA|TRBV4-1
TGCGCCAGCAGCCAAGATCGAGAGGGCACTAATGAAAAACTGTTTTTT
CASSQDREGTNEKLFF
>TRBJ2-5|few|NA|TRBV27
TGTGCCAGCTGGGGGAAAGAGACCCAGTACTTC
CASWGKETQYF
>TRBJ1-4|few|NA|TRBV25-1
TGTGCCAGCAGTGTCTTGAGCGGGAGAAGTCACGAAAAACTGTTTTTT
CASSVLSGRSHEKLFF
>TRBJ1-5|many|NA|TRBV6-5
TGTGCCAGCAGTTACTCAGGAGGGAATCAGCCCCAGCATTTT
CASSYSGGNQPQHF
>TRBJ2-1|NA|NA|TRBV27
TGTGCCAGCAGTTTAATTGGGGGCAATGAGCAGTTCTTC
CASSLIGGNEQFF
>TRBJ2-7|many|NA|TRBV4-2
TGTGCCAGCAGCCAAGAGGGGGCCTCCCCCTACGAGCAGTACTTC
CASSQEGASPYEQYF
>TRBJ2-5|few|NA|TRBV7-9
TGTGCCAGCAGCTCAGGACAGCCAAATGGAGAGACCCAGTACTTC
CASSSGQPNGETQYF
>TRBJ2-1|many|TRBD2|TRBV6-6
TGTGCCAGCAGTTACAACACCGGGCTAGCGGGAGTCGGTGAGCAGTTCTTC
CASSYNTGLAGVGEQFF
>TRBJ2-2|many|NA|TRBV12-5
TGTGCTAGTGGTTTGGCGATATTTCGGACAGGAGGGACCGGGGAGCTGTTTTTT
CASGLAIFRTGGTGELFF
>TRBJ2-7|NA|TRBD1|TRBV27
TGTGCCAGCAAGGGACAGGCCCCCTACGAGCAGTACTTC
CASKGQAPYEQYF
>TRBJ1-4|few|NA|TRBV27
TGTGCCAGCAGTTTATCGTACGGTACTAATGAAAAACTGTTTTTT
CASSLSYGTNEKLFF
>TRBJ1-1|NA|NA|TRBV20-1
TGCAGTGCCATTGATAGGCAGGGATCTTCCACTGAAGCTTTCTTT
CSAIDRQGSSTEAFF
>TRBJ1-1|few|TRBD1|TRBV28
TGTGCCAGCAGTTCTCATTTATTGGGACAGGGGGAGGGTAAAGCTTTCTTT
CASSSHLLGQGEGKAFF
>TRBJ2-3|NA|NA|TRBV7-9
TGTGCCAGCCTCGGCCAGAGCACAGATACGCAGTATTTT
CASLGQSTDTQYF
>TRBJ2-1|many|NA|TRBV2
TGTGCCAGCAGTGCGTACAAGGCTCCCTACAATGAGCAGTTCTTC
CASSAYKAPYNEQFF
>TRBJ2-1|many|TRBD2|TRBV7-2
TGTGCCAGCAGCTCTCAGCGGGAATACAATGAGCAGTTCTTC
CASSSQREYNEQFF
>TRBJ2-7|many|NA|TRBV28
TGTGCCAGCAGACCTCCCAGAAGATGGCCCTACGAGCAGTACTTC
CASRPPRRWPYEQYF